This is a list of T cell receptor beta chains from one sample in a study of blood T cells in healthy people across ages. Each CDR3 protein is one row after TCRdb ran MiXCR on the 5' RACE reads. The data hold approximately 1.5 million distinct CDR3 sequences, with about 32% observed a single time. The sample comprised blood. These receptor sequences come from a young woman in good health. The CDR3 runs from the conserved cysteine through the conserved F or W. The D gene is left open where the match is weak.

j_call v_call d_call cdr3_aa
TRBJ2-1 TRBV5-1 NA CASSLKPLERFGNEQFF
TRBJ2-7 TRBV5-1 NA CASRSGGTGPPYEQYF
TRBJ2-7 TRBV6-5 NA CASSYTATSYEQYF
TRBJ1-5 TRBV15 TRBD1 CATSRARLGGQDDQPQHF
TRBJ2-7 TRBV7-9 NA CASQTESYEQYF
TRBJ1-2 TRBV30 NA CAWSVRKDSDYGYTF
TRBJ2-3 TRBV5-6 NA CASSLRAGPLRPDTQYF
TRBJ2-1 TRBV9 NA CASSVRAGAVGEQFF
TRBJ2-1 TRBV7-9 NA CASSLGEAGQFF
TRBJ1-1 TRBV12-3/TRBV12-4 TRBD1 CASSPRDRVDAEAFF
TRBJ2-1 TRBV4-1 TRBD2 CASSLLAGEFNEQFF
TRBJ1-2 TRBV29-1 NA CSVVILIYGYTF
TRBJ2-5 TRBV12-3/TRBV12-4 TRBD2 CASSLGLAGGRGLRETQYF
TRBJ1-6 TRBV12-3/TRBV12-4 NA CASSFGDRNSPLHF
TRBJ2-1 TRBV5-1 TRBD2 CASSLGLAGVKQFF
TRBJ2-3 TRBV7-9 TRBD2 CASSFAGGSKDTQYF
TRBJ2-1 TRBV27 TRBD2 CASIQREEPRNEQFF
TRBJ2-7 TRBV5-1 NA CASSARQVYEQYF
TRBJ2-7 TRBV4-1 NA CASSQDSGRGSSYEQYF
TRBJ1-2 TRBV27 NA CASSPSGPVNYGYTF
TRBJ1-6 TRBV5-5 NA CASSLEGGNSGLHF
TRBJ2-7 TRBV27 TRBD2 CASSPGLAGMSYEQYF
TRBJ2-1 TRBV18 NA CASTSGYYNEQFF
TRBJ2-5 TRBV7-2 TRBD2 CASSLDPGGMQETQYF
NA TRBV2 NA CASSSPSGPQAYEQYF
TRBJ2-7 TRBV12-3/TRBV12-4 NA CASSFVAAEQYF
TRBJ1-2 TRBV12-3/TRBV12-4 NA CASSPEGTRPYGYTF
TRBJ2-3 TRBV6-2/TRBV6-3 NA CASGPEEDTQYF
TRBJ2-3 TRBV12-3/TRBV12-4 NA CASSPTASTDAQYF
TRBJ2-7 TRBV27 NA CASSLSGTPRDEQYF
TRBJ2-1 TRBV28 TRBD2 CASSSPQGLAGSSEQFF
NA TRBV5-1 TRBD1 CASSLTTGNYEQYF
TRBJ1-2 TRBV29-1 NA CSVEVRAANYGYTF
TRBJ2-7 TRBV2 TRBD1 CASSAPGTGVNEQYF
TRBJ2-1 TRBV4-2 NA CASSQAGWEGSYNEQFF
TRBJ2-7 TRBV5-1 NA CASSLEETGYAYEQYF
TRBJ2-1 TRBV12-3/TRBV12-4 TRBD2 CASSPVVREDFYNEQFF
TRBJ2-6 TRBV4-1 NA CASSPDGTLLGWANVLTF
TRBJ1-5 TRBV5-1 NA CASSLDAPDQPQHF
TRBJ2-3 TRBV27 TRBD2 CASSYLAGATDTQYF
TRBJ2-3 TRBV5-4 TRBD2 CASRSAGGTDTQYF
TRBJ2-3 TRBV6-1 NA CASEQGTSTDTQYF
TRBJ2-7 TRBV4-1 NA CATKRGPGDPSYEQYF
TRBJ1-1 TRBV20-1 NA CSASGDSSEAFF
TRBJ2-3 TRBV7-2 TRBD2 CASSRASGGAVADTQYF
TRBJ2-7 TRBV5-1 NA CASSFGWTETYEQYF
TRBJ2-3 TRBV27 TRBD2 CASSFPTSGSTDTQYF
TRBJ2-3 TRBV10-1 NA CASSEKRVGDGTQYF
TRBJ1-1 TRBV20-1 NA CSASTVGLMNTEAFF
TRBJ1-2 TRBV6-1 NA CASSGQVDGYTF
TRBJ2-1 TRBV20-1 NA CSARVGTYNEQFF
TRBJ1-2 TRBV6-6 NA CASSSRGSPYGYTF
TRBJ1-4 TRBV7-9 NA CASSLGGGRTNEKLFF
TRBJ1-2 TRBV7-2 NA CASSLRLLPGHGYTF
TRBJ1-5 TRBV12-3/TRBV12-4 NA CASSLAGGQSRQPQHF